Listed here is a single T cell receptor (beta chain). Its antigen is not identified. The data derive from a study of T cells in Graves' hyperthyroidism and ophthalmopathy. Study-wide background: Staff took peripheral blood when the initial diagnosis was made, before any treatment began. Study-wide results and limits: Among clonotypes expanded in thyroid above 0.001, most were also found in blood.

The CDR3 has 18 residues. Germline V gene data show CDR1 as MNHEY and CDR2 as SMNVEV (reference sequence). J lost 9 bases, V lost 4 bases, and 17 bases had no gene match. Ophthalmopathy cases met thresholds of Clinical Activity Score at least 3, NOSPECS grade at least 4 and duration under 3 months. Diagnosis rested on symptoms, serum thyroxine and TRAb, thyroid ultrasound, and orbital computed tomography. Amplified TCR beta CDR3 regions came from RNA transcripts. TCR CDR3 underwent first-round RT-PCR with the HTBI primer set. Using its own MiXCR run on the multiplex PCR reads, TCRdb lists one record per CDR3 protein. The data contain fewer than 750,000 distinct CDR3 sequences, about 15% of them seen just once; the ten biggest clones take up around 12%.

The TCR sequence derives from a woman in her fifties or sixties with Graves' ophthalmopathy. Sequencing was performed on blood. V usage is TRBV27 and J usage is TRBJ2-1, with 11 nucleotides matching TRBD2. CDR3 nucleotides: TGTGCCAGCAGTTCCTTTCCGGGACTAGCGGCAACGAATTCTGAGCAGTTCTTC. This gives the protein CASSSFPGLAATNSEQFF.